The 20 T cell receptor beta chains reported below all come from one sample, sequenced in a study of shared clonotypes between healthy human individuals (dated by TCRdb to about 2020). Library preparation was by the immunoSEQ multiplex PCR assay. Held by TCRdb, this immuneACCESS table contains in-frame sequences only and omits some clones. Under half of the omission traces to an unresolved V gene where checked; the cause of the rest is unknown. The sample has around 2.1 million clones on record, about 92% of them singletons. About 1.5% of the sample is in the top ten clones. CD8 naive samples were obtained by positive selection for CCR7 among CD45RO-negative cells, yielding a CD45RA+CCR7+ population from which TemRA cells were excluded. The sample comprised naive CD8+ T cells from PBMCs. The intended sense of this specimen's cell subset or site label: CD45RA+CCR7+. The receptors stem from a man younger than 35 in good health. Some clones in this sample may be carry-over from other donors' samples.

V and J are TRBV11-1 and TRBJ2-3; TRBD2 agrees at 7 bases. CDR3 length equals 16 residues. The ends lost 3 bases at V and 2 bases at J; junction bases unmatched: 8. Germline V lookup: CDR1 SGHAT, CDR2 FQDESV (reference sequence). CDR3 DNA sequence: TGTGCCAGCAGCTTTATGGCGGGAGCCTTCACAGATACGCAGTATTTT. Amino acids: CASSFMAGAFTDTQYF.

V gene TRBV29-1 combines with J gene TRBJ2-5, with D hard to call. The closer fit of TRBJ2-7 to the DNA end suggests the J call may be wrong. The CDR3 has 12 amino acids. Germline V gene sequence: CDR1 SQVTM, CDR2 ANQGSEA. CDR3 amino acids: CSVDDPTYEQYF. As DNA, the CDR3 is TGCAGCGTTGATGACCCGACCTACGAGCAGTACTTC.

V gene TRBV4-2 combines with J gene TRBJ1-4, with D uncertain. Trimming cost V 1 base and J 3 bases, with 9 bases left between them. Germline lookup yields CDR1 LGHNA and CDR2 YNFKEQ. This CDR3 is 15 amino acids long. The CDR3 nucleotides are TGTGCCAGCAGCCAAGGTGGGAGCGCTAATGAAAAACTGTTTTTT. It is translated as CASSQGGSANEKLFF.

For the CDR3, the DNA is TGTGCCAGCAGCGCCGTTGCCGGGAGGGCCATATCCTACGAGCAGTACTTC. Protein sequence: CASSAVAGRAISYEQYF. The chain links TRBV28 to TRBJ2-7; TRBD2 matches 8 bases. CDR3 length: 17 amino acids. CDR1 and CDR2 from the germline V gene are MDHEN and SYDVKM. Trimming cost V 6 bases and J 1 base; bases outside gene matches: 14. Drawing the rest from reference TRBV28 and TRBJ2-7, the complete variable domain is DVKVTQSSRYLVKRTGEKVFLECVQDMDHENMFWYRQDPGLGLRLIYFSYDVKMKEKGDIPEGYSVSREKKERFSLILESASTNQTSMYLCASSAVAGRAISYEQYFGPGTRLTVT.

The chain employs TRBV19 and TRBJ1-1, with 8 nucleotides matching TRBD1. Germline loops: CDR1 LNHDA, CDR2 SQIVND (reference sequence). With V trimmed by 9 bases and J by 5 bases, 14 bases remained unmatched. This CDR3 contains 15 residues. Here the CDR3 reads CASSRDRRYLTEAFF. DNA for the CDR3: TGTGCCAGCTCCAGGGACAGGCGTTATCTGACTGAAGCTTTCTTT. The full variable domain, its missing parts supplied by reference TRBV19 and TRBJ1-1, is DGGITQSPKYLFRKEGQNVTLSCEQNLNHDAMYWYRQDPGQGLRLIYYSQIVNDFQKGDIAEGYSVSREKKESFPLTVTSAQKNPTAFYLCASSRDRRYLTEAFFGQGTRLTVV.

Comment on this clone: In the same sample, other DNA sequences code for this CDR3. The gene calls are TRBV4-1 and TRBJ2-7; no definite D call. Germline lookup yields CDR1 MGHRA and CDR2 YSYEKL. V lost 1 base and J lost 3, with 7 bases in between. This CDR3 spans 13 amino acids. The CDR3 is CASSQGRVYEQYF. CDR3 bases: TGCGCCAGCAGCCAAGGAAGAGTCTACGAGCAGTACTTC.

The chain recombines TRBV4-1 with TRBJ1-1; D is uncertain. The V and J ends lost 1 base and 4 bases respectively, with 10 bases between them. The germline V gene encodes CDR1 MGHRA and CDR2 YSYEKL. The CDR3 totals 14 residues. DNA of the CDR3: TGCGCCAGCAGCCAAGTCATCCGGGGCACTGAAGCTTTCTTT. Translation gives CASSQVIRGTEAFF.

The chain couples TRBV5-1 to TRBJ2-5; TRBD1 matches at 7 bases. The V gene end was trimmed by 3 bases and the J gene end by 5 bases; junction bases not matched to a gene: 10. This CDR3 has 15 residues. The germline V gene has CDR1 SGHRS and CDR2 YFSETQ. The CDR3 reads CASSSPTGPEETQYF. CDR3 bases: TGCGCCAGCAGCTCCCCGACAGGGCCGGAGGAGACCCAGTACTTC. Drawing the rest from reference TRBV5-1 and TRBJ2-5, the complete variable domain is KAGVTQTPRYLIKTRGQQVTLSCSPISGHRSVSWYQQTPGQGLQFLFEYFSETQRNKGNFPGRFSGRQFSNSRSEMNVSTLELGDSALYLCASSSPTGPEETQYFGPGTRLLVL.

The chain is built from TRBV28 and TRBJ2-4; D could derive from TRBD1 or TRBD2 (5 bases each). This CDR3 is 13 amino acids long. In germline, CDR1 is MDHEN, CDR2 SYDVKM. V was trimmed by 4 bases and J by 1 base, leaving 5 bases between them. CDR3 region: CASSWGAKNIQYF. CDR3 DNA: TGTGCCAGCAGTTGGGGGGCCAAAAACATTCAGTACTTC.

The genes are TRBV7-6 and TRBJ2-7; possibly TRBD1 for D (6 bases). The CDR3 consists of 15 residues. V gave up 4 bases and J gave up 5 bases, with 18 bases separating them. The germline CDR1 and CDR2 sequences are SGHVS and FNYEAQ. CDR3 bases: TGTGCCAGCAGCTGGACAACAGGGTCGGGGAACGAGCAGTACTTC. The encoded protein is CASSWTTGSGNEQYF.

V usage is TRBV2 and J usage is TRBJ2-7, with TRBD2 identical over 7 bases. The germline V gene encodes CDR1 SNHLY and CDR2 FYNNEI. The CDR3 is 14 amino acids. With V trimmed by 6 bases and J by 3 bases, 8 bases remained unmatched. CDR3 coding DNA: TGTGCCAGCAGCGAGCCCCTAGCGGTCTACGAGCAGTACTTC. Its translation is CASSEPLAVYEQYF.

The chain couples TRBV19 to TRBJ2-5; 8 positions match TRBD2. The CDR3 extends over 14 amino acids. With V trimmed by 6 bases and J by 4 bases, 7 bases remained unmatched. CDR1 is LNHDA, CDR2 SQIVND, per germline (reference sequence). The CDR3: CASREAGALETQYF. In DNA form, the CDR3 reads TGTGCCAGTAGGGAAGCGGGAGCGTTAGAGACCCAGTACTTC. Combining the CDR3 with reference TRBV19 and TRBJ2-5 gives the whole variable domain DGGITQSPKYLFRKEGQNVTLSCEQNLNHDAMYWYRQDPGQGLRLIYYSQIVNDFQKGDIAEGYSVSREKKESFPLTVTSAQKNPTAFYLCASREAGALETQYFGPGTRLLVL.

J is TRBJ1-1 and V is TRBV29-1, with D possibly matching TRBD1 (5 bases). Per the germline V gene, CDR1 is SQVTM and CDR2 is ANQGSEA. The CDR3 length is 12 residues. V was shortened by 7 bases and J by 6 bases, with 15 bases between the two germline ends. Here the CDR3 DNA reads TGCAGCGCGAGGGGACCCTCACCTGAAGCTTTCTTT. Translating gives CSARGPSPEAFF. The full variable domain, rest sourced from reference TRBV29-1 and TRBJ1-1, is SAVISQKPSRDICQRGTSLTIQCQVDSQVTMMFWYRQQPGQSLTLIATANQGSEATYESGFVIDKFPISRPNLTFSTLTVSNMSPEDSSIYLCSARGPSPEAFFGQGTRLTVV.

This clone showed up just once. The rearrangement joins TRBV27 to TRBJ2-7; possibly TRBD1 for D (6 bases). The germline V gene has CDR1 MNHEY and CDR2 SMNVEV (reference sequence). This CDR3 is built from 15 residues. Trimming removed 3 bases at V and 2 bases at J, with 14 bases between. The CDR3 coding sequence is TGTGCCAGCAGTTTGGGGGCCCCCGGGGCCTACGAGCAGTACTTC. This codes for CASSLGAPGAYEQYF.

The genes are TRBV5-1 and TRBJ1-2, with 10 bases matching TRBD1. Germline V lookup: CDR1 SGHRS, CDR2 YFSETQ. This CDR3 has 14 residues. V was clipped by 0 bases and J by 8 bases; unmatched bases: 4. The CDR3 DNA sequence: TGCGCCAGCAGCTTGGAGGACAGGGGGTACGGCTACACCTTC. This translates into CASSLEDRGYGYTF.

With respect to this clone: The sample has other DNA sequences that encode this CDR3 too. V is TRBV29-1 and J is TRBJ2-7; D is unclear. V was cut by 5 bases and J by 2 bases, with 13 bases left in between. Germline loops: CDR1 SQVTM, CDR2 ANQGSEA. The CDR3 runs 13 residues. CDR3 sequence (DNA): TGCAGCGTTCTGGATAGGGAAACCTACGAGCAGTACTTC. This translates into CSVLDRETYEQYF.

This clone appeared once. The chain carries TRBV11-2 and TRBJ2-1, with D possibly TRBD2 on 6 matching bases. V gave up 0 bases and J gave up 4 bases, with 13 bases separating them. This CDR3 is built from 16 residues. Germline V gene data show CDR1 as SGHAT and CDR2 as FQNNGV. The CDR3 coding sequence is TGTGCCAGCAGCTTAGAACCGGGAGTGTTATACAATGAGCAGTTCTTC. Encoded protein: CASSLEPGVLYNEQFF.

V is TRBV27 and J is TRBJ1-1, with D perhaps TRBD1 (5 bases). The CDR3 length is 14 residues. Germline assignment: CDR1 MNHEY and CDR2 SMNVEV (reference sequence). V shed 9 bases and J shed 0 bases, with 14 bases lying between them. The CDR3 DNA follows: TGTGCCAGTCGCAGGGTAAAAATGAACACTGAAGCTTTCTTT. Protein sequence: CASRRVKMNTEAFF.

The chain uses TRBV7-6 and TRBJ1-1; D gene ambiguous. The ends were cut back, 7 bases at V and 1 base at J, with 10 bases in the middle. The CDR3 length is 13 residues. Per germline, CDR1 SGHVS and CDR2 FNYEAQ. The chain's CDR3 is CASKRLGNTEAFF. The DNA of the CDR3 is TGTGCCAGCAAGCGGCTAGGGAACACTGAAGCTTTCTTT. Full variable domain (outside the CDR3, taken from reference TRBV7-6 and TRBJ1-1): GAGVSQSPRYKVTKRGQDVALRCDPISGHVSLYWYRQALGQGPEFLTYFNYEAQQDKSGLPNDRFSAERPEGSISTLTIQRTEQRDSAMYRCASKRLGNTEAFFGQGTRLTVV.

The V and J genes are TRBV28 and TRBJ2-2; D is perhaps TRBD1 (6 bases). Germline CDR1 reads MDHEN; CDR2 reads SYDVKM. This CDR3 has 17 amino acids. V dropped 2 bases and J dropped 6 bases, with 19 bases sitting between them. CDR3 sequence (DNA): TGTGCCAGCAGTTTACGCGGCACAGGGTGGTTGGCCGGGGAGCTGTTTTTT. This translates into CASSLRGTGWLAGELFF.